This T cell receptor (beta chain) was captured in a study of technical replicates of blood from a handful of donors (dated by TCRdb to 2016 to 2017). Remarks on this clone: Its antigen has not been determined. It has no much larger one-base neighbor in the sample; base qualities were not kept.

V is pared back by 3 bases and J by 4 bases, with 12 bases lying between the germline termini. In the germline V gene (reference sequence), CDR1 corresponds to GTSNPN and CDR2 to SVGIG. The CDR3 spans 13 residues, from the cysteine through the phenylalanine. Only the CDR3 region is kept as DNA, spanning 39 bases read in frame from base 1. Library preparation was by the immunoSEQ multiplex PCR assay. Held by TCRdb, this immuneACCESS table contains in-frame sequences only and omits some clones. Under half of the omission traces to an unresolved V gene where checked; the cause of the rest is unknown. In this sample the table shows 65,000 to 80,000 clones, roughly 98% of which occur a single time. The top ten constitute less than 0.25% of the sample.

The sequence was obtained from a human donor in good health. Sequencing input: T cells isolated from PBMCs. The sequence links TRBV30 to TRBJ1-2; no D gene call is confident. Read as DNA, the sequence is TGTGCCTGGAGATGGAGCCCGCTCTATGGCTACACCTTC. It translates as CAWRWSPLYGYTF.